This TCR beta chain is drawn from a study of preoperative IRX-2 immunotherapy in early breast cancer. This table comes from immunoSEQ multiplex PCR, and its TCRdb copy is limited to in-frame clones, with some not included. The profile shows fewer than 40,000 clones, over 85% of them singletons. Specified treatment: preoperative locoregional IRX-2 cytokine immunotherapy. Samples came from a phase Ib trial of preoperative locoregional IRX-2 cytokine immunotherapy. The starting material was tumor tissue, obtained after IRX-2 immunotherapy. This receptor was identified in a human donor with breast cancer.

The CDR3 is CAWNGGPGNTIYF. CDR3 in DNA: TGTGCCTGGAATGGGGGGCCTGGAAACACCATATATTTT. The chain has TRBV30 and TRBJ1-3; D may be TRBD1 (6 bases). CDR3 length equals 13 residues. Between the trimmed V and J ends, which lost 4 bases and 2 bases, there was a span of 9 bases. From germline, CDR1 is GTSNPN and CDR2 SVGIG (reference sequence). The full variable domain, rest sourced from reference TRBV30 and TRBJ1-3, is SQTIHQWPATLVQPVGSPLSLECTVEGTSNPNLYWYRQAAGRGLQLLFYSVGIGQISSEVPQNLSASRPQDRQFILSSKKLLLSDSGFYLCAWNGGPGNTIYFGEGSWLTVV.